A selection of T cell receptor beta chains follows, all from one sample in a study of vaccination and CD4 T cells after COVID-19. The antigens these receptors bind are not known. TCRdb reprocessed the PCR reads via MiXCR and lists one record per CDR3 protein. The data hold about 14,000 distinct CDR3 sequences, with about a third observed a single time. The material sequenced was CD4+ T cells from blood, cultured in vitro. These receptors were taken from a human donor who had recovered from COVID-19. CDR3s include the opening cysteine and the closing phenylalanine or tryptophan. A D gene is named only where the DNA matches it firmly. Only part of the rows carry a size: once, few, many, or a class if the clone is expanded.

DNA: TGCAGTGCGAGAATGGGTTATGGCTACACCTTC
CDR3: CSARMGYGYTF
size: .
J: TRBJ1-2
D: .
V: TRBV20-1

DNA: TGTGCCAGCAGCCAAGCAGGGGGGAGCGGCGGGGAGCTGTTTTTT
CDR3: CASSQAGGSGGELFF
size: .
J: TRBJ2-2
D: .
V: TRBV4-2

DNA: TGTGCCATCAGACAGGGGTTCAATCAGCCCCAGCATTTT
CDR3: CAIRQGFNQPQHF
size: .
J: TRBJ1-5
D: TRBD1
V: TRBV10-3

DNA: TGTGCCAGCAGCCCCATCGAGGGTGATGCTGGGGAGCAGTACTTC
CDR3: CASSPIEGDAGEQYF
size: once
J: TRBJ2-7
D: .
V: TRBV7-9

DNA: TGTGCCAGCAGTGAATCTGGCAGGGGACAACGCGAGCAGTACTTC
CDR3: CASSESGRGQREQYF
size: .
J: TRBJ2-7
D: .
V: TRBV25-1

DNA: TGCGCCAGCAGCTTGGCCTACAGCGGGGGGGGAGAAGATACGCAGTATTTT
CDR3: CASSLAYSGGGEDTQYF
size: .
J: TRBJ2-3
D: TRBD2
V: TRBV5-1

DNA: TGTGCCAGCAGCAATCGAATCAATTCAGGGAACACCGGGGAGCTGTTTTTT
CDR3: CASSNRINSGNTGELFF
size: .
J: TRBJ2-2
D: .
V: TRBV21-1

DNA: TGCGCCAGCAGTGAATACAGCGGGATATCTAATGAGCAGTTCTTC
CDR3: CASSEYSGISNEQFF
size: .
J: TRBJ2-1
D: TRBD2
V: TRBV10-1

DNA: TGTGCCAGCAGCTCCGACAGGGCCGGGGAGCTGTTTTTT
CDR3: CASSSDRAGELFF
size: .
J: TRBJ2-2
D: TRBD1
V: TRBV5-4

DNA: TGTGCCAGCAGTTTTCGCCCGGTGGTCTCCGTACGTATTCACGAGCAGTACTTC
CDR3: CASSFRPVVSVRIHEQYF
size: .
J: TRBJ2-7
D: .
V: TRBV28

DNA: TGTGCCAGCAGTTACGCCGGTGTCTCCTACGAGCAGTACTTC
CDR3: CASSYAGVSYEQYF
size: .
J: TRBJ2-7
D: .
V: TRBV6-2/TRBV6-3

DNA: TGTGCCAGCAGTCCTCCGGGACTCGCATCTAGCACAGATACGCAGTATTTT
CDR3: CASSPPGLASSTDTQYF
size: few
J: TRBJ2-3
D: .
V: TRBV27

DNA: TGCGCCAGCAGCCTCCGACAGGCCGCGAGGGGGGACTATGGCTACACCTTC
CDR3: CASSLRQAARGDYGYTF
size: .
J: TRBJ1-2
D: .
V: TRBV5-1

DNA: TGCAGTGCATCAAGGACAGCAAGAACCTACGAGCAGTACTTC
CDR3: CSASRTARTYEQYF
size: .
J: TRBJ2-7
D: .
V: TRBV20-1

DNA: TGTGCCAGCACCCCTCCACTGGCGGGAGGGCCGAATGAGCAGTTCTTC
CDR3: CASTPPLAGGPNEQFF
size: .
J: TRBJ2-1
D: TRBD2
V: TRBV28

DNA: TGTGCCAGCAGTGAACCGGGCGGGAGTTCAGGTAACTCCTACGAGCAGTACTTC
CDR3: CASSEPGGSSGNSYEQYF
size: .
J: TRBJ2-7
D: TRBD2
V: TRBV6-1

DNA: TGCAGTGCCAGAGCAGGGGGGGGCACAGATACGCAGTATTTT
CDR3: CSARAGGGTDTQYF
size: .
J: TRBJ2-3
D: .
V: TRBV20-1

DNA: TGTGCCAGCAGTGAACAGGGGAGCGGCACAGATACGCAGTATTTT
CDR3: CASSEQGSGTDTQYF
size: .
J: TRBJ2-3
D: TRBD1
V: TRBV6-4

DNA: TGTGCCAGCAGCTTAGAACAGGCAGGGGAGTGGAGAGACTATGGCTACACCTTC
CDR3: CASSLEQAGEWRDYGYTF
size: once
J: TRBJ1-2
D: .
V: TRBV7-9

DNA: TGTGCCAGCAGCACCGGCGCGGGACTAGCGGAGATAGAGACCCAGTACTTC
CDR3: CASSTGAGLAEIETQYF
size: .
J: TRBJ2-5
D: TRBD2
V: TRBV7-2

DNA: TGTGCCAGCAGCTTGAACAGGGAAACTGAAGCTTTCTTT
CDR3: CASSLNRETEAFF
size: few
J: TRBJ1-1
D: .
V: TRBV7-2

DNA: TGTGCCAGCAGCGACAGGGGATCTAGCAATCAGCCCCAGCATTTT
CDR3: CASSDRGSSNQPQHF
size: .
J: TRBJ1-5
D: TRBD1
V: TRBV3-1

DNA: TGTGCCACCAGCAGAACCGGGACCGCACCCTACGAGCAGTACTTC
CDR3: CATSRTGTAPYEQYF
size: .
J: TRBJ2-7
D: .
V: TRBV15

DNA: TGTGCCACCCGACCAGGGTCAGGGGTATTCGAGCAGTACTTC
CDR3: CATRPGSGVFEQYF
size: .
J: TRBJ2-7
D: .
V: TRBV15

DNA: TGTGCCAGCAGGGTGGGATCGGCTAGCGGACACTTGCGAACCGGGGAGCTGTTTTTT
CDR3: CASRVGSASGHLRTGELFF
size: .
J: TRBJ2-2
D: .
V: TRBV21-1

DNA: TGCAGTGCTAGTAACCTCTGGGACGCTAGGGCCAACGTCCTGACTTTC
CDR3: CSASNLWDARANVLTF
size: .
J: TRBJ2-6
D: .
V: TRBV20-1

DNA: TGTGCCAGCAGTTTAGTAGAACGCGAGCAGTACTTC
CDR3: CASSLVEREQYF
size: .
J: TRBJ2-7
D: .
V: TRBV28

DNA: TGTGCCAGCAGCTTGGACAGGGGGAACCATCAGCCCCAGCATTTT
CDR3: CASSLDRGNHQPQHF
size: .
J: TRBJ1-5
D: TRBD1
V: TRBV11-2

DNA: TGTGCCAGTAGTATAGTAAGTGGGACAGAGTTTCTACTACACGAGCAGTACTTC
CDR3: CASSIVSGTEFLLHEQYF
size: .
J: TRBJ2-7
D: TRBD1
V: TRBV19

DNA: TGTGCCAGCAGAGCGCGGACTAGCGGGAGAGCCCAAGAGACCCAGTACTTC
CDR3: CASRARTSGRAQETQYF
size: .
J: TRBJ2-5
D: TRBD2
V: TRBV28

DNA: TGCAGTGCCCGGCGGGGGTCGGGAACCCAGTACTTC
CDR3: CSARRGSGTQYF
size: .
J: TRBJ2-5
D: TRBD2
V: TRBV20-1

DNA: TGTGCCAGCAGTTACGAAGGGGCCTCCTACGAGCAGTACTTC
CDR3: CASSYEGASYEQYF
size: .
J: TRBJ2-7
D: .
V: TRBV6-2/TRBV6-3

DNA: TGTGCCAGCTCACCCATCGCTAGGGGTGAGACCCAGTACTTC
CDR3: CASSPIARGETQYF
size: .
J: TRBJ2-5
D: .
V: TRBV18